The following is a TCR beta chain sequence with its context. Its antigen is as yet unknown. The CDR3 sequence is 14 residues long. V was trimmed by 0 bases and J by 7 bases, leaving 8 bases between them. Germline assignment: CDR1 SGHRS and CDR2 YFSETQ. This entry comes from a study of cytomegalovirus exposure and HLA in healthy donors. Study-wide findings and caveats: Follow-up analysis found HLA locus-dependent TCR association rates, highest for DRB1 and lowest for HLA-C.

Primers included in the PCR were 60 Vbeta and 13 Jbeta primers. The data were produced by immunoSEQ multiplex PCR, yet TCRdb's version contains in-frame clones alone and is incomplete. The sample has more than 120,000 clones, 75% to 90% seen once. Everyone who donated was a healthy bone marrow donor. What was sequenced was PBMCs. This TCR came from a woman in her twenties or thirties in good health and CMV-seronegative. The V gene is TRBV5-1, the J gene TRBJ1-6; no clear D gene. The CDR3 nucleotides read TGCGCCAGCAGCTTGGGGTCGAGGAATTCACCCCTCCACTTT. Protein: CASSLGSRNSPLHF.